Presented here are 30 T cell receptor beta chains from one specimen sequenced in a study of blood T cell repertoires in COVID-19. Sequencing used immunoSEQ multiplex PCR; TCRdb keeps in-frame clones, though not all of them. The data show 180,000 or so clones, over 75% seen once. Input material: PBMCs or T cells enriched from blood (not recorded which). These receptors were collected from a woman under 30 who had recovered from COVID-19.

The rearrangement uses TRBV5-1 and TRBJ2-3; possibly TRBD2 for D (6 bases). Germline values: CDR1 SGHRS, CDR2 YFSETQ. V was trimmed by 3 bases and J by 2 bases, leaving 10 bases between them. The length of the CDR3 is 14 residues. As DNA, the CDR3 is TGCGCCAGCAGCTGGGGCGGGAACACAGATACGCAGTATTTT. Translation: CASSWGGNTDTQYF.

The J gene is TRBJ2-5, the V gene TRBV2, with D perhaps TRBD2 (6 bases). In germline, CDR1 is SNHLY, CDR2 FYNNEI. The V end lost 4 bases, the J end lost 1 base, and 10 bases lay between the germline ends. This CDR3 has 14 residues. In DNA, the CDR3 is TGTGCCAGCAGTGCACGGGGGTTCCAAGAGACCCAGTACTTC. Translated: CASSARGFQETQYF.

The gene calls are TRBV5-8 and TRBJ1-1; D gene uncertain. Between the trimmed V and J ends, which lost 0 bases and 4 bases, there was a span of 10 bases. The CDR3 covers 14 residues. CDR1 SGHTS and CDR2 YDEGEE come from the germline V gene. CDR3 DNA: TGTGCCAGCAGCTTGGGGGCGCTGAGCACTGAAGCTTTCTTT. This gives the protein CASSLGALSTEAFF.

The CDR3 DNA follows: TGCGCCAGCAGATCTGTGACGGGAGCCTACGAGCAGTACTTC. Protein: CASRSVTGAYEQYF. The V gene is TRBV5-1, the J gene TRBJ2-7; D possibly corresponds to TRBD2 (6 bases). Germline values: CDR1 SGHRS, CDR2 YFSETQ. Trimming took 5 bases from V and 2 from J, leaving 14 bases between them. CDR3 length: 14 amino acids.

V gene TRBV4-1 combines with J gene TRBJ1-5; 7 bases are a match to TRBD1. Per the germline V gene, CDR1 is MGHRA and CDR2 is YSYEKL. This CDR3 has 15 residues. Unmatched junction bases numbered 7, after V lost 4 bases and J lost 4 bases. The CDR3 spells CASSRVTGENQPQHF. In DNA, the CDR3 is TGCGCCAGCAGCCGTGTTACAGGGGAGAATCAGCCCCAGCATTTT.

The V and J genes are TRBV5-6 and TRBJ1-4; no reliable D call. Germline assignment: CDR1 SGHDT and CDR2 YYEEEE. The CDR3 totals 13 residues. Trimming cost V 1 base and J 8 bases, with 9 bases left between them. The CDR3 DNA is TGTGCCAGCAGCTTGCAGTTTGGCGAAAAACTGTTTTTT. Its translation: CASSLQFGEKLFF.

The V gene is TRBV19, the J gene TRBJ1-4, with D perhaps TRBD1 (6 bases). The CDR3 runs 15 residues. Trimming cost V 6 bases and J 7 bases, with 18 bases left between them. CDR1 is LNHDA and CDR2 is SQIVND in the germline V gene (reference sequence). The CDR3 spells CASSLLQGLGEKLFF. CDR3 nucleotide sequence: TGTGCCAGTAGCCTACTACAGGGATTGGGTGAAAAACTGTTTTTT.

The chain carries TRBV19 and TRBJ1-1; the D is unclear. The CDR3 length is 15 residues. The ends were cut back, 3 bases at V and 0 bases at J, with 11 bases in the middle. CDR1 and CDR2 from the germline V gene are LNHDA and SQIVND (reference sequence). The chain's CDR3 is CASSIIDSMNTEAFF. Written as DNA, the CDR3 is TGTGCCAGTAGTATTATTGACTCCATGAACACTGAAGCTTTCTTT.

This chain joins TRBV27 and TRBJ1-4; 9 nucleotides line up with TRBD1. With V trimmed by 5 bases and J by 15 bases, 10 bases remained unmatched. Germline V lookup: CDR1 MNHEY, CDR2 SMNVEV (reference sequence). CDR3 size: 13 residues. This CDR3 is CASSPTGQGLLFF. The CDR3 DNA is TGTGCCAGCAGTCCCACCGGACAGGGGCTTTTGTTTTTT.

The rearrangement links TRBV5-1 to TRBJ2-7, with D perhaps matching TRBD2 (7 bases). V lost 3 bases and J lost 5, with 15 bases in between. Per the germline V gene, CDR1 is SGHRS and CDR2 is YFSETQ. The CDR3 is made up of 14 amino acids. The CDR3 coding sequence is TGCGCCAGCAGCTCTACACAGGGAGGGGACGAGCAGTACTTC. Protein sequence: CASSSTQGGDEQYF. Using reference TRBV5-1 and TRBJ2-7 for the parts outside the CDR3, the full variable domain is KAGVTQTPRYLIKTRGQQVTLSCSPISGHRSVSWYQQTPGQGLQFLFEYFSETQRNKGNFPGRFSGRQFSNSRSEMNVSTLELGDSALYLCASSSTQGGDEQYFGPGTRLTVT.

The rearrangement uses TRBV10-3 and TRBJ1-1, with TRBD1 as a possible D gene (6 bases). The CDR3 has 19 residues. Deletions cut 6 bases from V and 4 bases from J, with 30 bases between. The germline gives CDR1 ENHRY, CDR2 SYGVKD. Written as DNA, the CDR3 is TGTGCCATCAGCCCCCACTCCGCAGGGGCCCGTACCCCGGGCACTGAAGCTTTCTTT. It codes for CAISPHSAGARTPGTEAFF.

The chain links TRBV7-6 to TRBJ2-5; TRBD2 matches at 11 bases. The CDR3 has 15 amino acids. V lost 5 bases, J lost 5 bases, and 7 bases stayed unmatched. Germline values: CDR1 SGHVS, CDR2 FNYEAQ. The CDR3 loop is CASSPKVAGGETQYF. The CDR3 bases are TGTGCCAGCAGCCCCAAGGTAGCGGGAGGGGAGACCCAGTACTTC. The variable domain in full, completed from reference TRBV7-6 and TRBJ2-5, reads GAGVSQSPRYKVTKRGQDVALRCDPISGHVSLYWYRQALGQGPEFLTYFNYEAQQDKSGLPNDRFSAERPEGSISTLTIQRTEQRDSAMYRCASSPKVAGGETQYFGPGTRLLVL.

Here the CDR3 DNA reads TGCGCCAGCAGCCTAGGACAGGATCAGCCCCAGCATTTT. As protein: CASSLGQDQPQHF. The chain combines TRBV4-1 with TRBJ1-5; the match to TRBD1 covers 7 bases. The CDR3 sequence is 13 residues long. Trimming at V came to 4 bases and at J to 5 bases, leaving 2 bases not matched to a gene. Germline loops: CDR1 MGHRA, CDR2 YSYEKL.

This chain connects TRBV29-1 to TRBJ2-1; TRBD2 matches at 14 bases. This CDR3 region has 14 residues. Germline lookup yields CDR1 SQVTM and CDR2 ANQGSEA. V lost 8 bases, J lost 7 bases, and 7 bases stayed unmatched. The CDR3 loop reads CSLGLAGGRNEQFF. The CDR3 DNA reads TGCAGCCTAGGACTAGCGGGAGGTCGGAATGAGCAGTTCTTC.

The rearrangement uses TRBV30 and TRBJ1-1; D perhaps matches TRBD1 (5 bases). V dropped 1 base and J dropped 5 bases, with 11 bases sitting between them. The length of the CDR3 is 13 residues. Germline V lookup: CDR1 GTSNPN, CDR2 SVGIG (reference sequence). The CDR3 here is CAWSASRGTEAFF. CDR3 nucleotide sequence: TGTGCCTGGAGTGCCTCAAGGGGAACTGAAGCTTTCTTT.

The CDR3 nucleotides read TGTGCCAGCAGTTCCACTCTAGCGGGCCCCTCCTACGAGCAGTACTTC. As protein: CASSSTLAGPSYEQYF. This chain uses TRBV27 with TRBJ2-7, with 8 nucleotides matching TRBD2. The V gene end was trimmed by 4 bases and the J gene end by 0 bases; junction bases not matched to a gene: 8. This CDR3 is 16 amino acids long. Germline CDR1 and CDR2: MNHEY and SMNVEV (reference sequence).

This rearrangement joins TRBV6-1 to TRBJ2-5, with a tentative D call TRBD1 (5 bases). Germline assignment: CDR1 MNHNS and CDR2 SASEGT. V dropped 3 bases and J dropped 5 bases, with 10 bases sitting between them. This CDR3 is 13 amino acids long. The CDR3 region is CASSDPGLETQYF. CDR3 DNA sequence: TGTGCCAGCAGTGATCCAGGGCTGGAGACCCAGTACTTC.

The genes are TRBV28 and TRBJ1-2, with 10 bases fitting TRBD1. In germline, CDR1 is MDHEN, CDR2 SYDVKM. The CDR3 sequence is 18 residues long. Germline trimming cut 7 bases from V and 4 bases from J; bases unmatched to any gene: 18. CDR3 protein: CASTLTGTGVLFTYGYTF. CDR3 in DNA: TGTGCCAGCACCCTCACCGGGACAGGGGTTTTATTTACCTATGGCTACACCTTC.

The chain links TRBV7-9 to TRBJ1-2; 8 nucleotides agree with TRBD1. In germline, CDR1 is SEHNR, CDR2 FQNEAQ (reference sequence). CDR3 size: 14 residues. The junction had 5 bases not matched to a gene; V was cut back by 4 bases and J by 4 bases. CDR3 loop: CASSSQGAGYGYTF. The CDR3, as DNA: TGTGCCAGCAGCTCTCAGGGGGCTGGCTATGGCTACACCTTC. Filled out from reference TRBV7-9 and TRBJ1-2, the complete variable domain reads DTGVSQNPRHKITKRGQNVTFRCDPISEHNRLYWYRQTLGQGPEFLTYFQNEAQLEKSRLLSDRFSAERPKGSFSTLEIQRTEQGDSAMYLCASSSQGAGYGYTFGSGTRLTVV.

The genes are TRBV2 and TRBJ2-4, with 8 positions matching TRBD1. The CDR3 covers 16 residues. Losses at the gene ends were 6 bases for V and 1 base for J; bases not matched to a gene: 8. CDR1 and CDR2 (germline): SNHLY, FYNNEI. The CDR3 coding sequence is TGTGCCAGCAGCCGGGACAGGCCAGGCGCCAAAAACATTCAGTACTTC. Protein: CASSRDRPGAKNIQYF.

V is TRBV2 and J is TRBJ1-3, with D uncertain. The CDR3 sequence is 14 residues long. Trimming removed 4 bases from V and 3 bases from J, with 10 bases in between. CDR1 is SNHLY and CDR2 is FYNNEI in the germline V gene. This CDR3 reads CASSVEVVGNTIYF. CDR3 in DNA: TGTGCCAGCAGTGTGGAGGTGGTTGGAAACACCATATATTTT.

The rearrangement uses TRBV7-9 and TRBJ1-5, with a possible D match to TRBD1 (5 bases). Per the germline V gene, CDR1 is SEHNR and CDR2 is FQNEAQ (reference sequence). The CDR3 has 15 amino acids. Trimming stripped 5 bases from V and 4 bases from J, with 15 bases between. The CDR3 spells CASSPGGSANQPQHF. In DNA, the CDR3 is TGTGCCAGCAGCCCCGGGGGGTCGGCAAATCAGCCCCAGCATTTT. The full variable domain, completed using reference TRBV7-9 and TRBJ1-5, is DTGVSQNPRHKITKRGQNVTFRCDPISEHNRLYWYRQTLGQGPEFLTYFQNEAQLEKSRLLSDRFSAERPKGSFSTLEIQRTEQGDSAMYLCASSPGGSANQPQHFGDGTRLSIL.

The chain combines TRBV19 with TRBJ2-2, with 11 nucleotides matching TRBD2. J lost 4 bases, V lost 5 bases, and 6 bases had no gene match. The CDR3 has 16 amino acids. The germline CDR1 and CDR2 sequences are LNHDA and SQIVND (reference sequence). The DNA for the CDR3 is TGTGCCAGTAGTCTTCTAGCGGGAGGTGGCACCGGGGAGCTGTTTTTT. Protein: CASSLLAGGGTGELFF.

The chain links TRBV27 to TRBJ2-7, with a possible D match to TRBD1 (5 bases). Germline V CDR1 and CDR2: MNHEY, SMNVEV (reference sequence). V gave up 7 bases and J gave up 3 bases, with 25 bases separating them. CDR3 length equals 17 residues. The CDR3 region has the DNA TGTGCCAGCACCCTAAGGTATCAAGGGGCGCCGGTCTACGAGCAGTACTTC. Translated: CASTLRYQGAPVYEQYF.

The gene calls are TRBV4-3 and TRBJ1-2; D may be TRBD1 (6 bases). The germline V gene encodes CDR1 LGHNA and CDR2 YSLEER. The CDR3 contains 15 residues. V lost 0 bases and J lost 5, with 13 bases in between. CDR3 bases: TGCGCCAGCAGCCAAGACCCCAGGGGCTCGTATGGCTACACCTTC. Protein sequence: CASSQDPRGSYGYTF.

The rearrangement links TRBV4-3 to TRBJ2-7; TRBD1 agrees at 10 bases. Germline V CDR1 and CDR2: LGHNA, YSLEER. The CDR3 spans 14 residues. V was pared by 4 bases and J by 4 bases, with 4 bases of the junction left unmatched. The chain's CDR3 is CASSLGTGAYEQYF. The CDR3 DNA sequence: TGCGCCAGCAGCCTGGGGACAGGGGCGTACGAGCAGTACTTC.

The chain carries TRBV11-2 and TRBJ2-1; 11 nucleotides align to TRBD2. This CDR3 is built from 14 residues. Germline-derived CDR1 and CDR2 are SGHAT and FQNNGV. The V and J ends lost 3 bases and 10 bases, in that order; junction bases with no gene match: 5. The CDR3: CASSFPTSGKEQFF. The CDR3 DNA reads TGTGCCAGCAGCTTCCCGACTAGCGGGAAAGAGCAGTTCTTC.

The CDR3 reads CSARGSRDSYF. The DNA for the CDR3 is TGCAGTGCTAGGGGATCTCGTGACAGCTATTTT. This rearrangement joins TRBV20-1 to TRBJ1-3; TRBD1 is a possible D gene (5 bases). Germline loops: CDR1 DFQATT, CDR2 SNEGSKA (reference sequence). The length of the CDR3 is 11 residues. The germline V and J ends were trimmed by 3 bases and 16 bases, with 16 bases remaining between them.

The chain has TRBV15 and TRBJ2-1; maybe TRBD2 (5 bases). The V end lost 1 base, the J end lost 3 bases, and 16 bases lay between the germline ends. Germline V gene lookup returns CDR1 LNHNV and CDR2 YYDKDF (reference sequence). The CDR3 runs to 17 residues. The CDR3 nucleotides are TGTGCCACCAGCAGAGGTAATAGCGCTCGGGACTACAATGAGCAGTTCTTC. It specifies CATSRGNSARDYNEQFF.

CDR3 amino acids: CASSLSVSPYNEQFF. The DNA for the CDR3 is TGTGCCAGCAGTTTGAGCGTATCTCCGTACAATGAGCAGTTCTTC. The V and J genes are TRBV27 and TRBJ2-1; D gene uncertain. The CDR3 is 15 residues long. Trimming removed 3 bases from V and 4 bases from J, with 13 bases in between. CDR1 is MNHEY, CDR2 SMNVEV, per germline (reference sequence).